The 25 T cell receptor beta chains below come from one sample, sequenced in a study of blood T cell repertoires in COVID-19. TCRdb keeps only in-frame clones here, not all; method: immunoSEQ multiplex PCR. Here the sample spans about 180,000 clones, about 88% being singletons. The sample was peripheral blood. These receptors were obtained from a man aged 18 to 29 who had recovered from COVID-19.

This rearrangement joins TRBV21-1 to TRBJ2-3; TRBD1 is taken as the D call from the table, unchecked against the DNA. TRBV21-1 represents a pseudogene. The CDR3 runs 15 residues. The CDR3 reads CASSTQYRDSDTQYF. Written as DNA, the CDR3 is TGTGCCAGCAGCACCCAGTACAGGGATTCAGATACGCAGTATTTT.

The CDR3 coding sequence is TGTGCCAGCAGCAAACCTAGCTGCGAGCAGTACTTC. Its translation is CASSKPSCEQYF. The chain employs TRBV21-1 and TRBJ2-7; the table's D call, TRBD2, has no DNA check behind it. TRBV21-1 is a pseudogene segment. The CDR3 has 12 residues.

This chain links TRBV6-1 with TRBJ1-3, with a weak D call TRBD1 (5 bases). The CDR3 is 15 residues long. Germline CDR1 and CDR2: MNHNS and SASEGT. Deletions cut 8 bases from V and 0 bases from J, with 14 bases between. The CDR3 region has the DNA TGTGCCAGCGGTCGGGACTCTCACTCTGGAAACACCATATATTTT. Translating gives CASGRDSHSGNTIYF.

In regard to this clone: This same CDR3 is encoded by further DNA sequences in the sample. V is TRBV29-1 and J is TRBJ1-1; TRBD1 agrees at 7 bases. The germline gives CDR1 SQVTM, CDR2 ANQGSEA. There are 12 residues in the CDR3. V shed 3 bases and J 4 bases; nucleotides not matched to a gene: 2. CDR3: CSVDRGRTEAFF. In DNA form, the CDR3 reads TGCAGCGTTGATAGGGGGCGCACTGAAGCTTTCTTT.

In DNA, the CDR3 is TGTGCCACCCAGGGACTAGCGGGTCAGTACTTC. Translating gives CATQGLAGQYF. J is TRBJ2-7 and V is TRBV2, with TRBD2 identical over 12 bases. V shed 10 bases and J 10 bases; nucleotides not matched to a gene: 5. The CDR3 contains 11 residues. Germline assignment: CDR1 SNHLY and CDR2 FYNNEI.

The V call is TRBV3-1 (or the pseudogene TRBV3-2), the J call TRBJ2-2, with D possibly being TRBD2 (6 bases). The germline gives CDR1 LGHDT, CDR2 YNNKEL (reference sequence). CDR3 length: 15 amino acids. Deletions cut 5 bases from V and 3 bases from J, with 13 bases between. The CDR3 nucleotides are TGTGCCAGCAGCGAAGGTCGGGGGTACACCGGGGAGCTGTTTTTT. This codes for CASSEGRGYTGELFF.

The chain recombines TRBV5-5 with TRBJ1-6; 10 bases align to TRBD1. CDR3 length: 14 residues. After removal of 5 bases from V and 5 bases from J, the junction contained 1 base not matched to a gene. Germline V lookup: CDR1 SGHKS, CDR2 YYEKEE (reference sequence). In DNA, the CDR3 is TGTGCCAGCAGGGGGACAGGGGATAATTCACCCCTCCACTTT. Its protein is CASRGTGDNSPLHF.

The chain carries TRBV5-1 and TRBJ2-1; no firm D call. V lost 4 bases and J 9 bases, leaving 14 bases between the germline ends. This CDR3 has 13 amino acids. The germline CDR1 and CDR2 sequences are SGHRS and YFSETQ. The CDR3 coding sequence is TGCGCCAGCAGCATCCCCGGCTCAGGTGAGCAGTTCTTC. It specifies CASSIPGSGEQFF.

This clone appeared once. The chain recombines TRBV4-3 with TRBJ1-1; 7 positions agree with TRBD1. The CDR3 length is 15 residues. Germline V gene lookup returns CDR1 LGHNA and CDR2 YSLEER. V trimming: 2 bases; J trimming: 5 bases; junction bases outside the gene matches: 8. The CDR3 here is CASSQSGQAITEAFF. CDR3 bases: TGCGCCAGCAGCCAATCCGGACAGGCCATTACTGAAGCTTTCTTT.

The rearrangement uses TRBV7-9 and TRBJ1-1; D not resolved. Trimming took off 5 bases at V and 7 bases at J, with 14 bases between the two ends. The V gene's germline CDR1 is SEHNR and CDR2 FQNEAQ (reference sequence). The CDR3 contains 13 residues. The CDR3 region is CASSRREVFEAFF. The CDR3 nucleotides read TGTGCCAGCAGCCGCCGGGAGGTTTTTGAAGCTTTCTTT.

The V gene is TRBV10-3, the J gene TRBJ2-1, with 10 bases that match TRBD2. The CDR3 is 13 residues long. CDR1 and CDR2 (germline): ENHRY, SYGVKD. V was clipped by 9 bases and J by 7 bases; unmatched bases: 6. Here the CDR3 reads CAIRLAGSNEQFF. For the CDR3, the DNA is TGTGCCATACGACTAGCGGGTAGTAATGAGCAGTTCTTC.

The CDR3 sequence is CASSASSFYGYTF. As DNA, the CDR3 is TGTGCCAGCAGCGCGTCCTCGTTCTATGGCTACACCTTC. The V gene is TRBV25-1, the J gene TRBJ1-2, with D hard to call. This CDR3 has 13 amino acids. V gave up 6 bases and J gave up 4 bases, with 12 bases separating them. Germline V CDR1 and CDR2: MGHDK, SYGVNS.

The V and J genes are TRBV6-8 and TRBJ1-5; D is ambiguous. This CDR3 contains 15 residues. CDR1 and CDR2 from the germline V gene are MNHGY and SAAAGT. Trimming removed 9 bases at V and 7 bases at J, with 22 bases between. The CDR3 loop is CARRIGRYPKQPQHF. The CDR3 DNA follows: TGTGCCAGGAGGATTGGGAGATACCCCAAACAGCCCCAGCATTTT.

This rearrangement joins TRBV1 to TRBJ2-1; TRBD2 was called by the table and not checked on the DNA. TRBV1 is shown as a pseudogene. The CDR3 is 15 residues long. CDR3 sequence reads: CTSSLRGTGGNEQFF. The CDR3 DNA is TGCACCAGCAGCCTAAGAGGTACCGGAGGGAATGAGCAGTTCTTC.

The chain is built from TRBV14 and TRBJ2-3, with TRBD2 matching 9 bases. The CDR3 sequence is 16 residues long. Germline CDR1 SGHDN, CDR2 FVKESK. With 4 bases clipped from V and 6 bases from J, the junction kept 11 bases outside the gene matches. The CDR3 DNA sequence: TGTGCCAGCAGCCCCCTCGGCGGGAGGGGGACTGATACGCAGTATTTT. This encodes CASSPLGGRGTDTQYF.

This clone was seen a single time. The rearrangement uses TRBV5-1 and TRBJ2-1, with 12 bases lining up with TRBD2. The CDR3 runs 16 residues. The trim removed 1 base at V and 10 bases at J, leaving 9 bases unmatched. Germline CDR1 reads SGHRS; CDR2 reads YFSETQ. The CDR3 DNA sequence: TGCGCCAGCAGCTTGCGGCTAGCGGGAGGGCCAGGGGAGCAGTTCTTC. Its translation: CASSLRLAGGPGEQFF.

V gene TRBV7-2 combines with J gene TRBJ2-5; TRBD2 agrees at 13 bases. J lost 4 bases, V lost 5 bases, and 4 bases had no gene match. This CDR3 contains 15 residues. Germline CDR1 and CDR2: SGHTA and FQGNSA. CDR3 region: CASSPRTSGRETQYF. CDR3 coding DNA: TGTGCCAGCAGCCCCCGGACTAGCGGGAGAGAGACCCAGTACTTC.

The rearrangement uses TRBV6-5 and TRBJ2-5; D not certain. The CDR3 consists of 14 residues. V lost 0 bases, J lost 1 base, and 6 bases lay in between. Germline CDR1 reads MNHEY; CDR2 reads SVGAGI. CDR3 nucleotides: TGTGCCAGCAGTTACTCGAACAGCCAAGAGACCCAGTACTTC. Translated: CASSYSNSQETQYF.

V gene TRBV6-5 combines with J gene TRBJ2-1; 13 bases agree with TRBD2. V shed 8 bases and J 6 bases; nucleotides not matched to a gene: 7. This CDR3 is built from 15 residues. Germline CDR1 reads MNHEY; CDR2 reads SVGAGI. The DNA of the CDR3 is TGTGCCAGCCTAGGGACTAGCGGGGCCAGCAATGAGCAGTTCTTC. Its translation: CASLGTSGASNEQFF.

The rearrangement joins TRBV5-1 to TRBJ2-3, with TRBD2 matching 14 bases. This CDR3 contains 22 residues. V lost 0 bases and J lost 0; bases outside the gene matches: 15. Germline V gene data show CDR1 as SGHRS and CDR2 as YFSETQ. CDR3 nucleotide sequence: TGCGCCAGCAGCTTGGGACTAGCGGGAGGGCCGGTTTCGAAAACTAGCACAGATACGCAGTATTTT. It codes for CASSLGLAGGPVSKTSTDTQYF.

V gene TRBV5-4 combines with J gene TRBJ1-5, with TRBD1 as a possible D gene (6 bases). CDR1 is SGHNT and CDR2 is YYREEE in the germline V gene (reference sequence). The CDR3 has 14 amino acids. V was shortened by 2 bases and J by 3 bases, with 9 bases between the two germline ends. The CDR3 is CASSLQGPNQPQHF. The DNA for the CDR3 is TGTGCCAGCAGCTTACAGGGCCCCAATCAGCCCCAGCATTTT. Drawing the rest from reference TRBV5-4 and TRBJ1-5, the complete variable domain is ETGVTQSPTHLIKTRGQQVTLRCSSQSGHNTVSWYQQALGQGPQFIFQYYREEENGRGNFPPRFSGLQFPNYSSELNVNALELDDSALYLCASSLQGPNQPQHFGDGTRLSIL.

This clone showed up just a few times. V and J are TRBV3-1 (or the pseudogene TRBV3-2) and TRBJ1-1; D may be TRBD1 (6 bases). Looked up from germline, CDR1 is LGHDT and CDR2 is YNNKEL (reference sequence). The CDR3 is 14 amino acids. With 3 bases removed from V and 1 base from J, the gap between germline ends came to 9 bases. The CDR3 reads CASSQSTGNTEAFF. The CDR3 DNA reads as TGTGCCAGCAGCCAGTCGACAGGGAACACTGAAGCTTTCTTT.

V and J are TRBV9 and TRBJ2-7, with a weak D call TRBD2 (6 bases). The CDR3 covers 14 residues. CDR1 and CDR2 (germline): SGDLS, YYNGEE. V was pared by 2 bases and J by 6 bases, with 15 bases between. The CDR3 is CASSVGTSSVEQYF. The CDR3 DNA reads as TGTGCCAGCAGCGTGGGTACTAGCTCGGTCGAGCAGTACTTC.

The chain employs TRBV9 and TRBJ1-1; D perhaps matches TRBD1 (5 bases). V lost 4 bases and J 4 bases, leaving 11 bases between the germline ends. Looked up from germline, CDR1 is SGDLS and CDR2 is YYNGEE. There are 13 residues in the CDR3. The CDR3 coding sequence is TGTGCCAGCAGCTTCAGCGGGGGCACTGAAGCTTTCTTT. It translates to CASSFSGGTEAFF.

This clone was seen once. This chain uses TRBV15 with TRBJ2-7, with 10 bases that match TRBD2. Germline V gene sequence: CDR1 LNHNV, CDR2 YYDKDF (reference sequence). This CDR3 has 14 residues. V dropped 3 bases and J dropped 4; count of bases not matched to a gene: 3. In nucleotides, the CDR3 is TGTGCCACCAGCAGGACTAGCGGGCCTTACGAGCAGTACTTC. Translation: CATSRTSGPYEQYF.